This TCR beta chain was observed in a study of cytomegalovirus exposure and HLA in healthy donors. Study as a whole: A previous analysis identified 95 million to 140 million unique TCR beta sequences derived from 180 million or so T cells. The study placed 70% to 90% of its roughly 400 genotyped donors in the Caucasian-associated ancestry cluster.

The study's findings and limits: Likely technical artifact: a cluster of highly shared sequence variants. Reports state that TCR beta sequences accurately predicted most subjects' HLA-A and HLA-B alleles.

In the case of this clone: Its antigen remains unidentified. One end of the junction fails to match germline, which may point to a read error. In the same sample, other DNA sequences code for this CDR3.

60 Vbeta and 13 Jbeta primers were used in PCR. The assay was immunoSEQ multiplex PCR, and TCRdb's table has in-frame clones only and misses some. The sample records some 180,000 clones, 77% being singletons. The CDR3 spans 16 residues. Germline values: CDR1 LNHNV, CDR2 YYDKDF (reference sequence). The V gene is TRBV15, the J gene TRBJ2-7, with a weak D call TRBD2 (7 bases). The clonotype was recovered from a woman aged 60 to 75 in good health and CMV-seropositive. The sequencing sample was made of PBMCs. DNA for the CDR3: TGCGCCACCAGCAGAGTCGTGGTGGGGGGGCCGGACGAGCAGTACTTC. It translates to CATSRVVVGGPDEQYF.